The TCR beta chain described here comes from a study of blood T cell repertoires in COVID-19. Study background: Whether acute or convalescent, the COVID-19 samples came from the United States, Italy and Spain.

Original processing notes: Estimates of nucleated cell counts were drawn from the amplification of reference gene primers. Repertoires were generated with immunoSEQ multiplex PCR, while TCRdb's copy carries only in-frame clones and drops some. V and J calls and clone size come straight from that table; D and trimming were deduced from the DNA. This table holds 100,000 or so clones, around four fifths found once. The CDR3 spans 14 residues. Germline CDR1 and CDR2: MNHNS and SASEGT. The V end was cut by 1 base, the J end by 9 bases, with 13 bases between. Sequencing was performed on peripheral blood. The TCR originated in a woman in her 70s with acute or convalescent COVID-19. This chain uses TRBV6-1 with TRBJ2-1; a possible D gene is TRBD1 (5 bases). Here the CDR3 reads CASSEGRWGAEQFF. CDR3 DNA sequence: TGTGCCAGCAGTGAAGGACGGTGGGGCGCTGAGCAGTTCTTC.